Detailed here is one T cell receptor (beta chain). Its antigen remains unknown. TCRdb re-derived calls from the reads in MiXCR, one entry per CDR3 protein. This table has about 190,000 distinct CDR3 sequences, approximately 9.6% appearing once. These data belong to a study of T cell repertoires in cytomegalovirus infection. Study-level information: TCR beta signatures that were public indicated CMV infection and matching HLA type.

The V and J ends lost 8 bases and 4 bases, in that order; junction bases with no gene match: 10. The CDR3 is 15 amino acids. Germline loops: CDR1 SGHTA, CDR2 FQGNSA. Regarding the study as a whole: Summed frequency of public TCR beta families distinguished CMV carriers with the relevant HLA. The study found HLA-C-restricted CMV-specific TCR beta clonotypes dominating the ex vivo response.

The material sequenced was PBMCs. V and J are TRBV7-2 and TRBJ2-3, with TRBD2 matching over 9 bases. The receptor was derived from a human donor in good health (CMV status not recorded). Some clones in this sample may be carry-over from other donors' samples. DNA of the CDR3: TGTGCCAGCCTTGTGCGGGGGGGACCAGCAGATACGCAGTATTTT. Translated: CASLVRGGPADTQYF.